The present T cell receptor beta chain was sequenced within a study of blood T cell repertoires in COVID-19. Study overall: The analysed material was cDNA or gDNA that came from T cells, B-cell-depleted T cells, or PBMCs.

Authors' data handling: By means of reference gene primer amplification, nucleated cell counts were estimated. Clones were read by immunoSEQ multiplex PCR, and TCRdb kept only the in-frame ones, dropping some. V and J calls and clone size are those listed in that table; D and trimming were worked out from the DNA. The sample shows about 87,000 clones, roughly 80% of them seen only once. The V end lost 6 bases, the J end lost 4 bases, and 9 bases lay between the germline ends. This CDR3 has 11 amino acids. Germline CDR1 is DFQATT and CDR2 is SNEGSKA (reference sequence). This rearrangement joins TRBV20-1 to TRBJ1-1; unclear D gene. The clonotype comes from a woman between 50 and 59 years old with acute or convalescent COVID-19. Sequencing input: peripheral blood. This CDR3 reads CSAERGTEAFF. The CDR3 DNA is TGCAGTGCAGAACGGGGCACTGAAGCTTTCTTT.